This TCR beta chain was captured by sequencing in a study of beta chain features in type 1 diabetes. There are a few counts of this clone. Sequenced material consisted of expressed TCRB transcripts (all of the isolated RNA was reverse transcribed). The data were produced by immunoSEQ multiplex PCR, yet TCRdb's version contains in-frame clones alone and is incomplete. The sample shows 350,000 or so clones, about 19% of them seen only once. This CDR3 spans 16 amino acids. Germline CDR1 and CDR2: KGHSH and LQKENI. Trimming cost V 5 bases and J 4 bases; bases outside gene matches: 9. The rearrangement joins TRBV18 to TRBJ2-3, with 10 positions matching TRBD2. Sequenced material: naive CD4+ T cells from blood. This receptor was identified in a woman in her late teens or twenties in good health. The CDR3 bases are TGTGCCAGCTCAGATCTGCGACTAGCGGGCCCAGATACGCAGTATTTT. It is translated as CASSDLRLAGPDTQYF. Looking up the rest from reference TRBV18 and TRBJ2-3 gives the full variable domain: NAGVMQNPRHLVRRRGQEARLRCSPMKGHSHVYWYRQLPEEGLKFMVYLQKENIIDESGMPKERFSAEFPKEGPSILRIQQVVRGDSAAYFCASSDLRLAGPDTQYFGPGTRLTVL.